These T cell receptor beta chains were read from a single sample in a study of T-cell memory formation after mild COVID-19. TCRdb reprocessed the 5' RACE reads via MiXCR and lists one record per CDR3 protein. Among some 120,000 distinct CDR3 sequences listed, roughly 6.2% were seen once. What was sequenced was PBMCs or a T cell subset sorted from them (not recorded which). The receptors were sampled from an adult woman who had mild COVID-19 (a few samples of this study predate the infection). Cell type and time point are not known. The CDR3 runs from the conserved cysteine through the conserved F or W. The D gene is left open where the match is weak. Expanded clones get a size class; other rows say once, few or many, or leave the size out.

d_call: .
clone_size: few
j_call: TRBJ2-4
v_call: TRBV7-8
cdr3_aa: CASSLEGTAKNIQYF
cdr3_nt: TGTGCCAGCAGCTTAGAAGGGACAGCCAAAAACATTCAGTACTTC

d_call: .
clone_size: few
j_call: TRBJ1-5
v_call: TRBV15
cdr3_aa: CATGPSPDQPQHF
cdr3_nt: TGTGCCACCGGCCCTTCACCAGATCAGCCCCAGCATTTT

d_call: .
clone_size: many
j_call: TRBJ1-5
v_call: TRBV5-1
cdr3_aa: CASSLDTDQPQHF
cdr3_nt: TGCGCCAGCAGCTTGGACACCGATCAGCCCCAGCATTTT

d_call: .
clone_size: many
j_call: TRBJ2-7
v_call: TRBV4-1
cdr3_aa: CASSQDRGYEQYF
cdr3_nt: TGCGCCAGCAGCCAAGATAGGGGGTACGAGCAGTACTTC

d_call: .
clone_size: many
j_call: TRBJ2-1
v_call: TRBV11-2
cdr3_aa: CASSLSQGKQFF
cdr3_nt: TGTGCCAGCAGCTTATCTCAGGGAAAGCAGTTCTTC

d_call: TRBD2
clone_size: few
j_call: TRBJ2-7
v_call: TRBV4-1
cdr3_aa: CASSQVGAGDEQYF
cdr3_nt: TGCGCCAGCAGCCAAGTAGGAGCGGGGGACGAGCAGTACTTC

d_call: .
clone_size: .
j_call: TRBJ1-4
v_call: TRBV7-2
cdr3_aa: CASSLVAGSTNEKLFF
cdr3_nt: TGTGCCAGCAGCTTAGTGGCAGGATCAACTAATGAAAAACTGTTTTTT

d_call: .
clone_size: .
j_call: TRBJ2-5
v_call: TRBV5-1
cdr3_aa: CASSLGTADVETQYF
cdr3_nt: TGCGCCAGCAGCTTGGGGACAGCGGACGTGGAGACCCAGTACTTC

d_call: .
clone_size: .
j_call: TRBJ2-3
v_call: TRBV3-1
cdr3_aa: CASSQGGKDTQYF
cdr3_nt: TGTGCCAGCAGCCAAGGAGGGAAAGATACGCAGTATTTT

d_call: TRBD2
clone_size: few
j_call: TRBJ2-2
v_call: TRBV7-6
cdr3_aa: CASSGGRTGELFF
cdr3_nt: TGTGCCAGCAGCGGCGGGAGGACCGGGGAGCTGTTTTTT

d_call: .
clone_size: many
j_call: TRBJ2-7
v_call: TRBV20-1
cdr3_aa: CSALRGGSSYEQYF
cdr3_nt: TGCAGTGCTCTGAGGGGGGGGTCCAGCTACGAGCAGTACTTC

d_call: .
clone_size: .
j_call: TRBJ2-2
v_call: TRBV7-2
cdr3_aa: CASSLVGGENTGELFF
cdr3_nt: TGTGCCAGCAGCTTAGTTGGCGGGGAGAACACCGGGGAGCTGTTTTTT

d_call: .
clone_size: few
j_call: TRBJ2-6
v_call: TRBV27
cdr3_aa: CASSSGRFSGANVLTF
cdr3_nt: TGTGCCAGCAGCTCAGGACGGTTCTCTGGGGCCAACGTCCTGACTTTC

d_call: TRBD2
clone_size: many
j_call: TRBJ2-1
v_call: TRBV29-1
cdr3_aa: CSVVASGGVGQFF
cdr3_nt: TGCAGCGTTGTCGCTAGCGGGGGCGTGGGGCAGTTCTTC

d_call: .
clone_size: .
j_call: TRBJ2-3
v_call: TRBV24-1
cdr3_aa: CATSETGAPNTQYF
cdr3_nt: TGTGCCACCAGTGAGACCGGCGCCCCCAATACGCAGTATTTT

d_call: .
clone_size: few
j_call: TRBJ2-4
v_call: TRBV6-4
cdr3_aa: CASSESQVEVSNIQYF
cdr3_nt: TGTGCCAGCAGTGAATCCCAGGTCGAAGTTTCAAACATTCAGTACTTC

d_call: .
clone_size: many
j_call: TRBJ2-5
v_call: TRBV5-1
cdr3_aa: CASSLAPGPQETQYF
cdr3_nt: TGCGCCAGCAGCTTGGCTCCGGGGCCACAAGAGACCCAGTACTTC

d_call: TRBD1
clone_size: few
j_call: TRBJ1-2
v_call: TRBV14
cdr3_aa: CASSRGQGPTQGGYTF
cdr3_nt: TGTGCCAGCAGCCGCGGACAGGGGCCAACGCAGGGAGGCTACACCTTC

d_call: .
clone_size: .
j_call: TRBJ2-5
v_call: TRBV20-1
cdr3_aa: CSARVGQETQYF
cdr3_nt: TGCAGTGCTAGAGTAGGGCAAGAGACCCAGTACTTC

d_call: .
clone_size: few
j_call: TRBJ1-5
v_call: TRBV6-1
cdr3_aa: CALGRGANQPQHF
cdr3_nt: TGTGCTCTTGGGCGGGGGGCCAATCAGCCCCAGCATTTT

d_call: .
clone_size: many
j_call: TRBJ1-1
v_call: TRBV10-3
cdr3_aa: CAISAGGPDTEAFF
cdr3_nt: TGTGCCATCAGTGCGGGGGGCCCTGACACTGAAGCTTTCTTT

d_call: TRBD1
clone_size: .
j_call: TRBJ2-6
v_call: TRBV25-1
cdr3_aa: CASSPLLGTGNSGANVLTF
cdr3_nt: TGTGCCAGCAGTCCCCTTCTAGGGACAGGGAACTCTGGGGCCAACGTCCTGACTTTC

d_call: .
clone_size: few
j_call: TRBJ1-6
v_call: TRBV15
cdr3_aa: CATSRRPGGGSPLHF
cdr3_nt: TGTGCCACCAGCAGACGCCCCGGGGGAGGATCACCCCTCCACTTT

d_call: .
clone_size: few
j_call: TRBJ2-7
v_call: TRBV7-9
cdr3_aa: CASSRTQGSEQYF
cdr3_nt: TGTGCCAGCAGCCGGACTCAAGGGTCCGAGCAGTACTTC

d_call: .
clone_size: .
j_call: TRBJ1-1
v_call: TRBV5-1
cdr3_aa: CASSSDGVNTEAFF
cdr3_nt: TGCGCCAGCAGCTCAGACGGAGTGAACACTGAAGCTTTCTTT

d_call: TRBD1
clone_size: .
j_call: TRBJ2-1
v_call: TRBV5-6
cdr3_aa: CASSLVGQGYHEQFF
cdr3_nt: TGTGCCAGCAGCTTGGTTGGACAGGGGTACCATGAGCAGTTCTTC

d_call: .
clone_size: few
j_call: TRBJ1-2
v_call: TRBV29-1
cdr3_aa: CSVERVFANYGYTF
cdr3_nt: TGCAGCGTTGAACGGGTGTTCGCTAACTATGGCTACACCTTC

d_call: .
clone_size: .
j_call: TRBJ2-3
v_call: TRBV3-1
cdr3_aa: CASSPTIDLDTQYF
cdr3_nt: TGTGCCAGCTCCCCTACTATTGATCTGGATACGCAGTATTTT

d_call: .
clone_size: .
j_call: TRBJ1-5
v_call: TRBV2
cdr3_aa: CASRGPEYSNQPQHF
cdr3_nt: TGTGCCAGCAGGGGGCCGGAATATAGCAATCAGCCCCAGCATTTT

d_call: .
clone_size: few
j_call: TRBJ1-2
v_call: TRBV7-9
cdr3_aa: CASSLLSRNYGYTF
cdr3_nt: TGTGCCAGCAGCCTCCTTAGCCGCAACTATGGCTACACCTTC

d_call: TRBD1
clone_size: few
j_call: TRBJ1-1
v_call: TRBV30
cdr3_aa: CALAPDRGYTEAFF
cdr3_nt: TGTGCTCTCGCCCCGGACAGGGGGTACACTGAAGCTTTCTTT

d_call: TRBD2
clone_size: .
j_call: TRBJ2-3
v_call: TRBV14
cdr3_aa: CASSPRRTSGGDTQYF
cdr3_nt: TGTGCCAGCAGCCCTAGAAGGACTAGCGGGGGTGATACGCAGTATTTT

d_call: .
clone_size: .
j_call: TRBJ1-1
v_call: TRBV7-9
cdr3_aa: CASSLAQETEAFF
cdr3_nt: TGTGCCAGCAGCTTAGCTCAGGAAACTGAAGCTTTCTTT

d_call: .
clone_size: .
j_call: TRBJ1-5
v_call: TRBV21-1
cdr3_aa: CASSTRGPDNQPQHF
cdr3_nt: TGTGCCAGCAGCACCCGGGGGCCGGACAATCAGCCCCAGCATTTT

d_call: .
clone_size: .
j_call: TRBJ2-1
v_call: TRBV6-5
cdr3_aa: CASSYAGPTYNEQFF
cdr3_nt: TGTGCCAGCAGTTACGCGGGACCGACCTACAATGAGCAGTTCTTC

d_call: TRBD1
clone_size: .
j_call: TRBJ1-3
v_call: TRBV15
cdr3_aa: CATSREGTGVFSGNTIYF
cdr3_nt: TGTGCCACCAGCAGAGAGGGAACAGGGGTATTCTCTGGAAACACCATATATTTT

d_call: TRBD1
clone_size: many
j_call: TRBJ1-1
v_call: TRBV7-8
cdr3_aa: CASSLDRAFGTEAFF
cdr3_nt: TGTGCCAGCAGCCTGGACAGGGCGTTCGGCACTGAAGCTTTCTTT

d_call: .
clone_size: .
j_call: TRBJ2-7
v_call: TRBV24-1
cdr3_aa: CATSDSRQASYEQYF
cdr3_nt: TGTGCCACCAGTGATTCCCGACAGGCCTCCTACGAGCAGTACTTC

d_call: .
clone_size: many
j_call: TRBJ1-2
v_call: TRBV5-1
cdr3_aa: CASSLTAGTNYGYTF
cdr3_nt: TGCGCCAGCAGCTTAACGGCAGGGACTAACTATGGCTACACCTTC

d_call: TRBD2
clone_size: .
j_call: TRBJ2-1
v_call: TRBV6-4
cdr3_aa: CASSLPQRGAANEQFF
cdr3_nt: TGTGCCAGCAGTCTACCCCAGCGGGGGGCCGCGAATGAGCAGTTCTTC

d_call: .
clone_size: many
j_call: TRBJ2-5
v_call: TRBV29-1
cdr3_aa: CSGGGSQETQYF
cdr3_nt: TGCAGCGGTGGTGGGTCTCAAGAGACCCAGTACTTC

d_call: .
clone_size: few
j_call: TRBJ2-1
v_call: TRBV7-2
cdr3_aa: CASSLAAGYEQFF
cdr3_nt: TGTGCCAGCAGCTTAGCGGCCGGGTACGAGCAGTTCTTC

d_call: .
clone_size: few
j_call: TRBJ1-5
v_call: TRBV7-2
cdr3_aa: CASSVTYYSNQPQHF
cdr3_nt: TGTGCCAGCAGCGTGACATATTATAGCAATCAGCCCCAGCATTTT

d_call: .
clone_size: .
j_call: TRBJ1-5
v_call: TRBV5-5
cdr3_aa: CASSLEVYSNQPQHF
cdr3_nt: TGTGCCAGCAGCTTGGAAGTTTATAGCAATCAGCCCCAGCATTTT

d_call: TRBD1
clone_size: .
j_call: TRBJ2-2
v_call: TRBV9
cdr3_aa: CASSVGQGNTGELFF
cdr3_nt: TGTGCCAGCAGCGTAGGACAGGGGAACACCGGGGAGCTGTTTTTT

d_call: TRBD1
clone_size: .
j_call: TRBJ1-1
v_call: TRBV6-2/TRBV6-3
cdr3_aa: CASSSEDRRHGSNAEAFF
cdr3_nt: TGTGCCAGCAGTTCCGAGGACAGGCGCCATGGGAGTAATGCTGAAGCTTTCTTT

d_call: .
clone_size: many
j_call: TRBJ1-2
v_call: TRBV7-9
cdr3_aa: CASSPQGGANYGYTF
cdr3_nt: TGTGCCAGCAGCCCTCAGGGAGGGGCGAACTATGGCTACACCTTC

d_call: .
clone_size: few
j_call: TRBJ2-5
v_call: TRBV10-2
cdr3_aa: CASAATGGWGETQYF
cdr3_nt: TGCGCCAGCGCGGCGACTGGGGGCTGGGGGGAGACCCAGTACTTC

d_call: TRBD1
clone_size: .
j_call: TRBJ2-3
v_call: TRBV29-1
cdr3_aa: CSEGQGANTQYF
cdr3_nt: TGCAGCGAGGGACAGGGGGCAAATACGCAGTATTTT

d_call: .
clone_size: .
j_call: TRBJ2-7
v_call: TRBV6-6
cdr3_aa: CASSYQPLSPSYEQYF
cdr3_nt: TGTGCCAGCAGTTACCAACCCCTATCCCCCTCCTACGAGCAGTACTTC

d_call: .
clone_size: few
j_call: TRBJ1-4
v_call: TRBV25-1
cdr3_aa: CASSWGRREKLFF
cdr3_nt: TGTGCCAGCAGTTGGGGTCGCCGGGAAAAACTGTTTTTT

d_call: .
clone_size: many
j_call: TRBJ1-2
v_call: TRBV5-1
cdr3_aa: CASSPQVNYGYTF
cdr3_nt: TGCGCCAGCAGCCCACAGGTTAACTATGGCTACACCTTC

d_call: .
clone_size: .
j_call: TRBJ1-1
v_call: TRBV7-9
cdr3_aa: CASSSGGSTEAFF
cdr3_nt: TGTGCCAGCAGCTCCGGGGGGTCGACTGAAGCTTTCTTT